A selection of T cell receptor beta chains follows, all from one sample in a study of blood T cell repertoires in COVID-19. Generated by immunoSEQ multiplex PCR, the TCRdb table keeps only in-frame clones and is missing some. The table records about 140,000 clones, roughly 90% of them present only once. Input material: peripheral blood. All receptors derive from a man aged 45 to 65 with active or convalescent COVID-19. Both conserved end residues are trimmed from each CDR3. Each record gives: D gene, J gene, V gene, CDR3 protein. The D gene is left open where the match is weak.

NA | TRBJ1-1 | TRBV9 | ASSVGLADKNTEAF
TRBD2 | TRBJ2-7 | TRBV5-1 | ASSLEAGGYEQY
NA | TRBJ2-6 | TRBV6-5 | ASSYSRTGANVLT
NA | TRBJ2-7 | TRBV3-1/TRBV3-2 | ASSQFSSSYEQY
TRBD1 | TRBJ2-5 | TRBV5-1 | ASSIDGTGDETQY
NA | TRBJ1-5 | TRBV6-1 | ASSEGRTPNQPQH
NA | TRBJ1-5 | TRBV2 | ASRLEQSNQPQH
NA | TRBJ1-5 | TRBV28 | ASSWVGGQNRQPQH
TRBD2 | TRBJ2-1 | TRBV11-2 | ASSLETSGTYNEQF
NA | TRBJ2-7 | TRBV6-1 | ASSDSGIRGYEQY
NA | TRBJ2-7 | TRBV7-9 | ASSLAPAYEQY
NA | TRBJ2-6 | TRBV18 | ASSPLRQAGANVLT
NA | TRBJ1-2 | TRBV30 | AWSTPRGHIRGYT
TRBD1 | TRBJ2-7 | TRBV5-1 | ASSITGVLYEQY
TRBD1 | TRBJ1-6 | TRBV7-9 | ASSLRDRNSPLH
NA | TRBJ2-2 | TRBV5-1 | ASSLRVAANTGELF